Following are 11 T cell receptor beta chains from one sample sequenced in a study of OX40 agonist ivuxolimab in advanced cancers. Clones were sequenced by immunoSEQ multiplex PCR, and TCRdb holds only the in-frame ones, with some missing. This table holds some 64,000 clones, around 90% found once. Specimen: CD4+ or CD8+ T cells sorted from blood, collected in a trial of the OX40 agonist ivuxolimab. Source of these receptors: an adult with an advanced solid tumor such as melanoma, head and neck, liver or kidney cancer.

The chain is built from TRBV16 and TRBJ2-7; D is ambiguous. Trimming pared 5 bases from V and 9 bases from J, leaving 11 bases between. The CDR3 totals 11 residues. CDR1 is KGHSY and CDR2 is FQNENV in the germline V gene. The CDR3 spells CASSNGPWQYF. The CDR3 DNA reads as TGTGCCAGCAGCAACGGGCCTTGGCAGTACTTC.

The chain links TRBV10-1 to TRBJ2-5; a weak D match, TRBD1 (6 bases). The germline V gene encodes CDR1 WNHNN and CDR2 SYGVQD (reference sequence). Trimming cost V 10 bases and J 5 bases, with 20 bases left between them. The CDR3 runs 14 residues. This CDR3 reads CATTRGHSRETQYF. As DNA, the CDR3 is TGCGCCACCACCAGGGGACATTCCCGTGAGACCCAGTACTTC.

The chain couples TRBV5-4 to TRBJ2-1; 16 nucleotides line up with TRBD2. The CDR3 consists of 18 residues. The germline V gene has CDR1 SGHNT and CDR2 YYREEE (reference sequence). The ends lost 4 bases at V and 0 bases at J; junction bases unmatched: 4. The CDR3 DNA reads as TGTGCCAGCAGCGCCGGGACTAGCGGGAGGGGCTCCTACAATGAGCAGTTCTTC. The encoded protein is CASSAGTSGRGSYNEQFF.

The chain joins TRBV28 to TRBJ2-7; D remains unclear. V was clipped by 3 bases and J by 6 bases, with 12 bases between them. CDR1 is MDHEN and CDR2 is SYDVKM in the germline V gene. This CDR3 has 13 amino acids. The CDR3 DNA reads TGTGCCAGCAGTTTCACTACATCTCTCGAGCAGTACTTC. The encoded protein is CASSFTTSLEQYF.

The chain links TRBV5-1 to TRBJ2-1, with 8 bases matching TRBD2. V was clipped by 2 bases and J by 10 bases; unmatched bases: 5. The CDR3 totals 13 residues. Germline V CDR1 and CDR2: SGHRS, YFSETQ. CDR3 residues: CASSLAGDMEQFF. DNA for the CDR3: TGCGCCAGCAGCTTAGCGGGAGATATGGAGCAGTTCTTC. Using reference TRBV5-1 and TRBJ2-1 for the parts outside the CDR3, the full variable domain is KAGVTQTPRYLIKTRGQQVTLSCSPISGHRSVSWYQQTPGQGLQFLFEYFSETQRNKGNFPGRFSGRQFSNSRSEMNVSTLELGDSALYLCASSLAGDMEQFFGPGTRLTVL.

The rearrangement joins TRBV2 to TRBJ2-7, with D uncertain. The CDR3 loop spans 11 amino acids. Germline values: CDR1 SNHLY, CDR2 FYNNEI. V lost 4 bases, J lost 3 bases, and 4 bases lay in between. The CDR3 here is CASSVFYEQYF. In DNA form, the CDR3 reads TGTGCCAGCAGTGTCTTCTACGAGCAGTACTTC.

V usage is TRBV6-1 and J usage is TRBJ2-3; no clear D. The germline V and J ends were trimmed by 2 bases and 4 bases, with 13 bases remaining between them. Germline CDR1 MNHNS, CDR2 SASEGT. The CDR3 consists of 15 residues. CDR3 coding DNA: TGTGCCAGCAGTGAATCTCGGACGGTCTCAGATACGCAGTATTTT. This codes for CASSESRTVSDTQYF.

The V call is TRBV5-4, the J call TRBJ1-3; no clear D gene. Germline V gene data show CDR1 as SGHNT and CDR2 as YYREEE (reference sequence). The CDR3 extends over 15 amino acids. V shed 4 bases and J shed 0 bases, with 11 bases lying between them. CDR3 coding DNA: TGTGCCAGCAGCCTCCCCCGGGCCTCTGGAAACACCATATATTTT. It encodes CASSLPRASGNTIYF. Combining the CDR3 with reference TRBV5-4 and TRBJ1-3 gives the whole variable domain ETGVTQSPTHLIKTRGQQVTLRCSSQSGHNTVSWYQQALGQGPQFIFQYYREEENGRGNFPPRFSGLQFPNYSSELNVNALELDDSALYLCASSLPRASGNTIYFGEGSWLTVV.

With regard to this clone: Within the sample, other DNA sequences also encode this same CDR3. The chain links TRBV18 to TRBJ2-5, with D perhaps matching TRBD1 or TRBD2 (5 bases each). The CDR3 runs 15 residues. Germline CDR1 KGHSH, CDR2 LQKENI. Trimming removed 0 bases from V and 2 bases from J, with 10 bases in between. The CDR3 protein is CASSPPGRAQETQYF. CDR3 sequence (DNA): TGTGCCAGCTCACCACCGGGACGGGCACAAGAGACCCAGTACTTC.

The chain has TRBV25-1 and TRBJ1-5, with 8 positions matching TRBD1. The CDR3 is made up of 16 amino acids. Germline CDR1 is MGHDK and CDR2 is SYGVNS. Unmatched junction bases numbered 7, after V lost 1 base and J lost 5 bases. The CDR3 is CASSESTGEGHQPQHF. CDR3 nucleotide sequence: TGTGCCAGCAGTGAATCGACAGGGGAGGGCCATCAGCCCCAGCATTTT. Full variable domain (rest looked up from reference TRBV25-1 and TRBJ1-5): EADIYQTPRYLVIGTGKKITLECSQTMGHDKMYWYQQDPGMELHLIHYSYGVNSTEKGDLSSESTVSRIRTEHFPLTLESARPSHTSQYLCASSESTGEGHQPQHFGDGTRLSIL.

This chain uses TRBV11-2 with TRBJ2-7; maybe TRBD1 (6 bases). The germline V and J ends were trimmed by 5 bases and 7 bases, with 21 bases remaining between them. The CDR3 is 15 residues long. From germline, CDR1 is SGHAT and CDR2 FQNNGV. In DNA form, the CDR3 reads TGTGCCAGCAGCCCAATCCGGGACACAGAAGTAGAGCAGTACTTC. As protein: CASSPIRDTEVEQYF. The complete variable domain, with remaining parts taken from reference TRBV11-2 and TRBJ2-7, reads EAGVAQSPRYKIIEKRQSVAFWCNPISGHATLYWYQQILGQGPKLLIQFQNNGVVDDSQLPKDRFSAERLKGVDSTLKIQPAKLEDSAVYLCASSPIRDTEVEQYFGPGTRLTVT.